Listed here are 19 T cell receptor beta chains from one sample, sequenced in a study of Ad26.COV2.S vaccination and SARS-CoV-2 variants. The treatment: some 20 received Ad26.COV2.S at low or high dose, single or two shots; about 5 received placebo; per-sample allocation not given. Day 63 following the first vaccine or placebo injection was when the samples were taken. Using immunoSEQ multiplex PCR, the repertoire was profiled, and TCRdb retains in-frame clones only, with some absent. In the table there are approximately 500,000 clones, 87% of which are singletons. This specimen consisted of peripheral blood, obtained in a trial of Ad26.COV2.S vaccine versus placebo. These TCRs come from a person aged 18-60 years who received the Ad26.COV2.S COVID-19 vaccine or a placebo.

The chain combines TRBV11-2 with TRBJ2-3, with D perhaps matching TRBD2 (5 bases). V dropped 1 base and J dropped 2 bases, with 10 bases sitting between them. CDR3 length: 15 amino acids. CDR1 and CDR2 from the germline V gene are SGHAT and FQNNGV. Here the CDR3 reads CASSLVRGATDTQYF. The CDR3 bases are TGTGCCAGCAGCTTAGTCCGGGGAGCCACAGATACGCAGTATTTT. Complete variable domain (other parts from reference TRBV11-2 and TRBJ2-3): EAGVAQSPRYKIIEKRQSVAFWCNPISGHATLYWYQQILGQGPKLLIQFQNNGVVDDSQLPKDRFSAERLKGVDSTLKIQPAKLEDSAVYLCASSLVRGATDTQYFGPGTRLTVL.

The V call is TRBV15, the J call TRBJ2-3; D uncertain. Looked up from germline, CDR1 is LNHNV and CDR2 is YYDKDF (reference sequence). The CDR3 consists of 15 residues. V was shortened by 0 bases and J by 0 bases, with 7 bases between the two germline ends. Here the CDR3 DNA reads TGTGCCACCAGCAGAGATCCCCGGAGCACAGATACGCAGTATTTT. It codes for CATSRDPRSTDTQYF.

On this clone itself: Other DNA sequences within the sample encode an identical CDR3. This chain joins TRBV28 and TRBJ2-7; 9 bases fit TRBD1. Germline V gene sequence: CDR1 MDHEN, CDR2 SYDVKM. The length of the CDR3 is 15 residues. V shed 7 bases and J 0 bases; nucleotides not matched to a gene: 7. CDR3 sequence (DNA): TGTGCCAGCAACCCGGGACAGGGTAGCTCCTACGAGCAGTACTTC. Protein: CASNPGQGSSYEQYF. Looking up the rest from reference TRBV28 and TRBJ2-7 gives the full variable domain: DVKVTQSSRYLVKRTGEKVFLECVQDMDHENMFWYRQDPGLGLRLIYFSYDVKMKEKGDIPEGYSVSREKKERFSLILESASTNQTSMYLCASNPGQGSSYEQYFGPGTRLTVT.

The chain uses TRBV30 and TRBJ1-4; D is uncertain. This CDR3 region has 18 residues. Germline loops: CDR1 GTSNPN, CDR2 SVGIG (reference sequence). Trimming cost V 0 bases and J 8 bases, with 25 bases left between them. The CDR3 bases are TGTGCCTGGAGTGTAGGTATGGGGTTTGGGAGAGGAGGGGAAAAACTGTTTTTT. This codes for CAWSVGMGFGRGGEKLFF.

The chain uses TRBV30 and TRBJ1-5; 9 bases align to TRBD1. V shed 1 base, J shed 7 bases, and the junction held 5 bases outside the gene matches. The CDR3 consists of 14 residues. The germline CDR1 and CDR2 sequences are GTSNPN and SVGIG (reference sequence). The CDR3 DNA is TGTGCCTGGAGTGGGGGGACAGGGCTCCAGCCCCAGCATTTT. Amino acids: CAWSGGTGLQPQHF.

The chain carries TRBV6-5 and TRBJ1-2; the D is unclear. The length of the CDR3 is 11 residues. With 4 bases removed from V and 9 bases from J, the gap between germline ends came to 9 bases. In germline, CDR1 is MNHEY, CDR2 SVGAGI. The CDR3 region has the DNA TGTGCCAGCAGTTCCTCAACTAGCTACACCTTC. It translates to CASSSSTSYTF.

The chain recombines TRBV9 with TRBJ2-2, with TRBD1 matching 9 bases. The CDR3 runs 15 residues. CDR1 and CDR2 (germline): SGDLS, YYNGEE. V was clipped by 2 bases and J by 3 bases; unmatched bases: 2. This chain's CDR3 is CASSVWTGDTGELFF. In nucleotides, the CDR3 is TGTGCCAGCAGCGTTTGGACAGGGGACACCGGGGAGCTGTTTTTT.

The chain combines TRBV19 with TRBJ2-1; D uncertain. V shed 7 bases and J shed 7 bases, with 11 bases lying between them. This CDR3 is built from 12 residues. Germline V gene data show CDR1 as LNHDA and CDR2 as SQIVND (reference sequence). CDR3 protein: CASNRVGNEQFF. The CDR3 region has the DNA TGTGCCAGTAACCGGGTAGGTAATGAGCAGTTCTTC.

CDR3 protein: CASSQVGVEGEQYF. CDR3 coding DNA: TGTGCCAGCAGCCAAGTTGGGGTAGAAGGCGAGCAGTACTTC. The chain employs TRBV3-1 (or the pseudogene TRBV3-2) and TRBJ2-7; D gene uncertain. The V end was cut by 1 base, the J end by 6 bases, with 13 bases between. The germline CDR1 and CDR2 sequences are LGHDT and YNNKEL (reference sequence). CDR3 length: 14 residues.

V usage is TRBV9 and J usage is TRBJ2-1, with 11 bases aligning to TRBD2. CDR1 and CDR2 from the germline V gene are SGDLS and YYNGEE. The CDR3 sequence is 15 residues long. With V trimmed by 4 bases and J by 9 bases, 9 bases remained unmatched. DNA for the CDR3: TGTGCCAGCAGCTTACTAGCGGGAGATTCTGGTGAGCAGTTCTTC. Translation gives CASSLLAGDSGEQFF.

This chain connects TRBV27 to TRBJ2-7; 12 bases line up with TRBD1. Germline V gives CDR1 MNHEY, CDR2 SMNVEV (reference sequence). CDR3 length: 15 amino acids. The J segment lost 7 bases and the V segment lost 7 bases, leaving 11 bases of the junction unmatched. The CDR3 reads CASKSPGQGAREQYF. The DNA for the CDR3 is TGTGCCAGCAAGAGCCCGGGACAGGGGGCGCGTGAGCAGTACTTC.

The rearrangement links TRBV7-2 to TRBJ2-7; no clear D. The CDR3 runs to 14 residues. Germline V lookup: CDR1 SGHTA, CDR2 FQGNSA. Trimming took off 5 bases at V and 7 bases at J, with 18 bases between the two ends. CDR3 protein: CASSMGSPSHEQYF. Written as DNA, the CDR3 is TGTGCCAGCAGCATGGGCAGTCCTTCCCATGAGCAGTACTTC.

J is TRBJ1-1 and V is TRBV29-1; 7 bases fit TRBD1. V shed 4 bases and J 0 bases; nucleotides not matched to a gene: 8. CDR1 and CDR2 from the germline V gene are SQVTM and ANQGSEA. The length of the CDR3 is 15 residues. The CDR3 is CSVVASGGLNTEAFF. CDR3 coding DNA: TGCAGCGTTGTGGCGTCAGGGGGTCTGAACACTGAAGCTTTCTTT.

The chain links TRBV4-2 to TRBJ2-5; possibly TRBD1 or TRBD2 for D (5 bases each). The germline gives CDR1 LGHNA, CDR2 YNFKEQ. Trimming took 0 bases from V and 9 from J, leaving 17 bases between them. This CDR3 spans 15 amino acids. CDR3 sequence (DNA): TGTGCCAGCAGCCAAGATAGTCGGGGCATTGGGTCCCAGTACTTC. Its protein product is CASSQDSRGIGSQYF.

This chain links TRBV28 with TRBJ2-7; D might be TRBD1 or TRBD2, each matching 6 bases. CDR1 is MDHEN, CDR2 SYDVKM, per germline. V lost 5 bases and J 2 bases, leaving 28 bases between the germline ends. This CDR3 has 19 amino acids. The CDR3: CASSPVAGGGLVQPYEQYF. As DNA, the CDR3 is TGTGCCAGCAGTCCTGTGGCCGGGGGCGGGCTAGTCCAACCCTACGAGCAGTACTTC.

This chain joins TRBV28 and TRBJ2-3; 9 bases match TRBD2. After removal of 2 bases from V and 4 bases from J, the junction contained 4 bases not matched to a gene. CDR1 MDHEN and CDR2 SYDVKM come from the germline V gene. This CDR3 has 15 residues. CDR3 loop: CASSLEGLAADTQYF. The CDR3 DNA sequence: TGTGCCAGCAGTTTAGAGGGACTAGCCGCAGATACGCAGTATTTT.

The chain combines TRBV7-8 with TRBJ2-7; a possible D gene is TRBD2 (6 bases). The V gene lost 5 bases and the J gene lost 2 bases, with 22 bases spanning the gap. Looked up from germline, CDR1 is SGHVS and CDR2 is FQNEAQ. The CDR3 runs 17 residues. The chain's CDR3 is CASSPNQQAGGTYEQYF. CDR3 nucleotides: TGTGCCAGCAGCCCCAATCAACAAGCGGGTGGGACCTACGAGCAGTACTTC.

The chain carries TRBV25-1 and TRBJ2-2; D perhaps matches TRBD1 (5 bases). The germline V gene has CDR1 MGHDK and CDR2 SYGVNS. V dropped 2 bases and J dropped 8 bases, with 15 bases sitting between them. The CDR3 is 15 residues long. The CDR3 DNA follows: TGTGCCAGCAGTGAAAATACACCTAGGGGAGGGGAGCTGTTTTTT. Its translation: CASSENTPRGGELFF.

The chain is built from TRBV6-6 and TRBJ2-1, with TRBD2 identical over 8 bases. Germline lookup yields CDR1 MNHNY and CDR2 SVGAGI (reference sequence). Unmatched junction bases numbered 7, after V lost 2 bases and J lost 7 bases. This CDR3 is 15 amino acids long. This CDR3 is CASSYSREGGNEQFF. The CDR3 nucleotides are TGTGCCAGCAGTTACAGTCGGGAGGGCGGGAATGAGCAGTTCTTC.